The source of this T cell receptor beta chain is a study of T cell repertoires in cytomegalovirus infection. As for this clonotype: A read error may produce the germline difference seen at one junction end.

From germline, CDR1 is SGHTA and CDR2 FQGNSA. This CDR3 comprises 16 residues. TCRdb re-called the reads with MiXCR, one entry per CDR3 protein. The table records around 100,000 distinct CDR3 sequences, approximately 15% of them present only once. The source material was PBMCs. The chain links TRBV7-2 to TRBJ2-7; D is possibly TRBD2 (5 bases). The source of this sequence is a human donor in good health (CMV status not recorded). Some clones in this sample may be carry-over from other donors' samples. The CDR3 protein is CASSLASGANIYEQYF. As DNA, the CDR3 is TGTGCCAGCAGCCTAGCATCGGGCGCCAATATCTACGAGCAGTACTTC. Drawing the rest from reference TRBV7-2 and TRBJ2-7, the complete variable domain is GAGVSQSPSNKVTEKGKDVELRCDPISGHTALYWYRQSLGQGLEFLIYFQGNSAPDKSGLPSDRFSAERTGGSVSTLTIQRTQQEDSAVYLCASSLASGANIYEQYFGPGTRLTVT.